These 27 T cell receptor beta chains originate from one sample sequenced in a study of blood T cell repertoires in COVID-19. Measured with immunoSEQ multiplex PCR; TCRdb has only the in-frame clones, and not every one. The sample records under 250,000 clones, 80% to 90% being singletons. The sequencing sample was made of PBMCs or T cells enriched from blood (not recorded which). The source is a woman aged 25 to 39 with acute COVID-19.

V usage is TRBV19 and J usage is TRBJ1-4; a weak D match, TRBD1 (5 bases). The CDR3 is made up of 15 amino acids. From germline, CDR1 is LNHDA and CDR2 SQIVND (reference sequence). Trimming left V 1 base short and J 5 bases short, with 11 bases between. The DNA for the CDR3 is TGTGCCAGTAGTATAGCTGTGGGGGGAAATGAAAAACTGTTTTTT. It translates to CASSIAVGGNEKLFF.

The chain joins TRBV5-4 to TRBJ2-5; D is possibly TRBD2 (5 bases). Trimming left V 0 bases short and J 5 bases short, with 11 bases between. Germline loops: CDR1 SGHNT, CDR2 YYREEE (reference sequence). This CDR3 contains 14 residues. In DNA form, the CDR3 reads TGTGCCAGCAGCTTGGCGGGGTCTCGGGAGACCCAGTACTTC. As protein: CASSLAGSRETQYF.

This chain connects TRBV29-1 to TRBJ1-2; D is unclear. V lost 4 bases, J lost 1 base, and 4 bases lay in between. Germline CDR1 SQVTM, CDR2 ANQGSEA. This CDR3 comprises 11 residues. The CDR3 DNA sequence: TGCAGCGTTGCCAGTAACTATGGCTACACCTTC. Translation: CSVASNYGYTF. Full variable domain (outside the CDR3, taken from reference TRBV29-1 and TRBJ1-2): SAVISQKPSRDICQRGTSLTIQCQVDSQVTMMFWYRQQPGQSLTLIATANQGSEATYESGFVIDKFPISRPNLTFSTLTVSNMSPEDSSIYLCSVASNYGYTFGSGTRLTVV.

The chain links TRBV4-1 to TRBJ1-2, with 7 bases aligning to TRBD1. V shed 4 bases, J shed 8 bases, and the junction held 10 bases outside the gene matches. Germline CDR1 is MGHRA and CDR2 is YSYEKL. The CDR3 is 14 residues long. In DNA, the CDR3 is TGCGCCAGCAGCCCCCAAGGGGGCGCCGGGGGCTACACCTTC. This gives the protein CASSPQGGAGGYTF.

The rearrangement links TRBV6-4 to TRBJ1-2; a possible D gene is TRBD1 (6 bases). Germline-derived CDR1 and CDR2 are MRHNA and SNTAGT. The CDR3 spans 14 residues. Trimming pared 0 bases from V and 6 bases from J, leaving 11 bases between. CDR3: CASSDSSTGHGYTF. CDR3 coding DNA: TGTGCCAGCAGTGACTCGTCCACAGGGCATGGCTACACCTTC.

A single count supports this clone. V usage is TRBV7-9 and J usage is TRBJ1-1; the D gene is possibly TRBD1 (5 bases). The V gene's germline CDR1 is SEHNR and CDR2 FQNEAQ (reference sequence). V lost 5 bases to trimming and J lost 0 bases, with 13 bases between them. This CDR3 comprises 15 residues. CDR3 nucleotide sequence: TGTGCCAGCAGCCCCCCTGGGGCTTTGAACACTGAAGCTTTCTTT. The encoded protein is CASSPPGALNTEAFF.

This clone was counted once. This CDR3 reads CASSPRQTVSLDTQYF. The CDR3 nucleotides are TGTGCCAGCAGCCCGAGACAGACAGTCTCTTTGGATACGCAGTATTTT. The rearrangement joins TRBV7-9 to TRBJ2-3; possible D gene TRBD1, 5 bases. The CDR3 is 16 residues long. Germline lookup yields CDR1 SEHNR and CDR2 FQNEAQ (reference sequence). Trimming took 5 bases from V and 6 from J, leaving 21 bases between them.

CDR3 nucleotide sequence: TGTGCCAGCAGCCGACAGAGCACAGATACGCAGTATTTT. As protein: CASSRQSTDTQYF. This sequence joins TRBV9 and TRBJ2-3; D perhaps matches TRBD1 (5 bases). Germline CDR1 is SGDLS and CDR2 is YYNGEE. This CDR3 comprises 13 residues. With 4 bases removed from V and 0 bases from J, the gap between germline ends came to 6 bases.

This chain links TRBV5-8 with TRBJ1-2; tentative D call: TRBD1 (5 bases). The germline gives CDR1 SGHTS, CDR2 YDEGEE. The CDR3 has 15 amino acids. V was cut by 0 bases and J by 5 bases, with 14 bases left in between. The CDR3 loop reads CASSLVTGGEYGYTF. The CDR3 DNA reads TGTGCCAGCAGCTTGGTAACAGGTGGCGAATATGGCTACACCTTC.

The rearrangement uses TRBV5-4 and TRBJ2-7; D not certain. Germline V gives CDR1 SGHNT, CDR2 YYREEE (reference sequence). This CDR3 region has 13 residues. Trimming left V 4 bases short and J 2 bases short, with 10 bases between. The CDR3 sequence: CASSVSLTYEQYF. The CDR3 nucleotides read TGTGCCAGCAGCGTTAGCTTAACCTACGAGCAGTACTTC. Using reference TRBV5-4 and TRBJ2-7 for the parts outside the CDR3, the full variable domain is ETGVTQSPTHLIKTRGQQVTLRCSSQSGHNTVSWYQQALGQGPQFIFQYYREEENGRGNFPPRFSGLQFPNYSSELNVNALELDDSALYLCASSVSLTYEQYFGPGTRLTVT.

The chain employs TRBV5-6 and TRBJ1-5, with D possibly matching TRBD1 (6 bases). In germline, CDR1 is SGHDT, CDR2 YYEEEE. The CDR3 spans 15 residues. Trimming left V 3 bases short and J 4 bases short, with 14 bases between. Here the CDR3 DNA reads TGTGCCAGCAGCTCCCGGACAGCCGGAAATCAGCCCCAGCATTTT. Its translation: CASSSRTAGNQPQHF.

The chain carries TRBV2 and TRBJ1-1, with 7 bases aligning to TRBD1. Trimming at V came to 6 bases and at J to 3 bases, leaving 7 bases not matched to a gene. CDR1 is SNHLY and CDR2 is FYNNEI in the germline V gene. This CDR3 has 14 amino acids. The CDR3 DNA is TGTGCCAGCAGGGTGACAGGGACGGACACTGAAGCTTTCTTT. It specifies CASRVTGTDTEAFF.

In DNA form, the CDR3 reads TGTGCCAATGTGGGACAGGGATGTGGAAAACTGTTTTTT. Amino acid sequence: CANVGQGCGKLFF. The chain has TRBV19 and TRBJ1-4, with TRBD1 matching over 9 bases. V dropped 10 bases and J dropped 10; count of bases not matched to a gene: 10. Germline lookup yields CDR1 LNHDA and CDR2 SQIVND (reference sequence). This CDR3 has 13 residues.

The rearrangement joins TRBV7-2 to TRBJ1-6; the match to TRBD1 covers 7 bases. The CDR3 consists of 15 residues. With V trimmed by 3 bases and J by 8 bases, 7 bases remained unmatched. Germline-derived CDR1 and CDR2 are SGHTA and FQGNSA. CDR3 DNA sequence: TGTGCCAGCAGCTTGCGACAGGGAAGCGATTCACCCCTCCACTTT. Amino acid sequence: CASSLRQGSDSPLHF.

This chain links TRBV14 with TRBJ1-1; D gene unclear. V was trimmed by 0 bases and J by 3 bases, leaving 11 bases between them. The germline CDR1 and CDR2 sequences are SGHDN and FVKESK. The CDR3 length is 15 residues. The CDR3 sequence: CASSQDLGVHTEAFF. The CDR3 coding sequence is TGTGCCAGCAGCCAAGATCTGGGAGTCCACACTGAAGCTTTCTTT.

The chain combines TRBV7-2 with TRBJ1-4; perhaps TRBD1 as D (5 bases). CDR1 is SGHTA and CDR2 is FQGNSA in the germline V gene. The V end lost 5 bases, the J end lost 6 bases, and 13 bases lay between the germline ends. The CDR3 contains 14 residues. Here the CDR3 reads CASSPGQGYEKLFF. Here the CDR3 DNA reads TGTGCCAGCAGCCCAGGGCAGGGATATGAAAAACTGTTTTTT.

This clone was counted a single time. The chain has TRBV5-1 and TRBJ1-4; D might be TRBD1 (6 bases). The CDR3 extends over 15 amino acids. CDR1 and CDR2 (germline): SGHRS, YFSETQ. The V end lost 8 bases, the J end lost 0 bases, and 14 bases lay between the germline ends. The CDR3 reads CARRRTETTNEKLFF. The CDR3 DNA reads TGCGCCAGGAGAAGGACAGAAACAACTAATGAAAAACTGTTTTTT.

The chain employs TRBV15 and TRBJ2-2; tentative D call: TRBD1 (5 bases). V lost 3 bases and J 0 bases, leaving 11 bases between the germline ends. The germline CDR1 and CDR2 sequences are LNHNV and YYDKDF (reference sequence). This CDR3 contains 16 residues. The CDR3 DNA sequence: TGTGCCACCAGCAGCGACAGTCTCGCGAACACCGGGGAGCTGTTTTTT. It specifies CATSSDSLANTGELFF.

This clone was seen a handful of times. The chain couples TRBV5-1 to TRBJ2-2, with 8 bases fitting TRBD1. V lost 6 bases, J lost 6 bases, and 7 bases stayed unmatched. The CDR3 consists of 14 residues. Germline V gene data show CDR1 as SGHRS and CDR2 as YFSETQ. CDR3 sequence reads: CASTVNRGSGELFF. CDR3 DNA sequence: TGCGCCAGCACCGTGAACAGGGGGTCCGGGGAGCTGTTTTTT. Full variable domain (rest looked up from reference TRBV5-1 and TRBJ2-2): KAGVTQTPRYLIKTRGQQVTLSCSPISGHRSVSWYQQTPGQGLQFLFEYFSETQRNKGNFPGRFSGRQFSNSRSEMNVSTLELGDSALYLCASTVNRGSGELFFGEGSRLTVL.

V gene TRBV7-8 combines with J gene TRBJ2-7, with a weak D call TRBD2 (5 bases). The germline V gene encodes CDR1 SGHVS and CDR2 FQNEAQ. The CDR3 loop spans 16 amino acids. V was pared by 4 bases and J by 0 bases, with 16 bases between. The CDR3 loop reads CASSWTGSGSSYEQYF. The CDR3 nucleotides read TGTGCCAGCAGCTGGACCGGCAGCGGAAGCTCCTACGAGCAGTACTTC.

The chain links TRBV29-1 to TRBJ2-7; 10 bases fit TRBD1. V dropped 6 bases and J dropped 2; count of bases not matched to a gene: 7. CDR3 length: 14 amino acids. Germline V lookup: CDR1 SQVTM, CDR2 ANQGSEA. The chain's CDR3 is CSVGGDRGPYEQYF. The CDR3 coding sequence is TGCAGCGTGGGTGGGGACAGGGGTCCCTACGAGCAGTACTTC.

The V gene is TRBV7-9, the J gene TRBJ2-2, with D uncertain. Germline CDR1 is SEHNR and CDR2 is FQNEAQ (reference sequence). The CDR3 extends over 15 amino acids. V gave up 6 bases and J gave up 2 bases, with 13 bases separating them. The CDR3 DNA reads as TGTGCCAGCAGTAGGCTAGTTAGCAACACCGGGGAGCTGTTTTTT. Its protein product is CASSRLVSNTGELFF.

The V call is TRBV4-1, the J call TRBJ1-5; D is unresolved. This CDR3 region has 17 residues. Per germline, CDR1 MGHRA and CDR2 YSYEKL. The V end lost 3 bases, the J end lost 7 bases, and 22 bases lay between the germline ends. CDR3 coding DNA: TGCGCCAGCAGCCAGCCTGGAGGAGGGAAGGTATGGCAGCCCCAGCATTTT. Its translation is CASSQPGGGKVWQPQHF.

V gene TRBV7-2 combines with J gene TRBJ2-5, with a possible D match to TRBD1 (6 bases). Germline CDR1 SGHTA, CDR2 FQGNSA. The CDR3 sequence is 14 residues long. Between the trimmed V and J ends, which lost 4 bases and 5 bases, there was a span of 14 bases. The CDR3 spells CASSSRRGGETQYF. CDR3 nucleotide sequence: TGTGCCAGCAGCTCCCGCAGGGGCGGTGAGACCCAGTACTTC. The complete variable domain, with remaining parts taken from reference TRBV7-2 and TRBJ2-5, reads GAGVSQSPSNKVTEKGKDVELRCDPISGHTALYWYRQSLGQGLEFLIYFQGNSAPDKSGLPSDRFSAERTGGSVSTLTIQRTQQEDSAVYLCASSSRRGGETQYFGPGTRLLVL.

The genes are TRBV4-1 and TRBJ1-5, with D unclear. V lost 0 bases and J lost 0, with 15 bases in between. Germline V gene sequence: CDR1 MGHRA, CDR2 YSYEKL. This CDR3 is 18 amino acids long. In DNA form, the CDR3 reads TGCGCCAGCAGCCAAGATCCCCCACAGTCCGATAGCAATCAGCCCCAGCATTTT. This translates into CASSQDPPQSDSNQPQHF.

The chain links TRBV4-1 to TRBJ1-4; D uncertain. The CDR3 sequence is 15 residues long. Germline CDR1 MGHRA, CDR2 YSYEKL. The germline V and J ends were trimmed by 1 base and 6 bases, with 12 bases remaining between them. Here the CDR3 DNA reads TGCGCCAGCAGCCAAGGGCCTGAATACGATGAAAAACTGTTTTTT. It translates to CASSQGPEYDEKLFF.

CDR3 coding DNA: TGTGCCAGCAGTTCCCAGGCGGGGGAAAACACCGGGGAGCTGTTTTTT. Translation gives CASSSQAGENTGELFF. The chain is built from TRBV5-4 and TRBJ2-2, with TRBD2 matching 7 bases. J lost 2 bases, V lost 5 bases, and 9 bases had no gene match. The CDR3 has 16 residues. Germline CDR1 SGHNT, CDR2 YYREEE (reference sequence).